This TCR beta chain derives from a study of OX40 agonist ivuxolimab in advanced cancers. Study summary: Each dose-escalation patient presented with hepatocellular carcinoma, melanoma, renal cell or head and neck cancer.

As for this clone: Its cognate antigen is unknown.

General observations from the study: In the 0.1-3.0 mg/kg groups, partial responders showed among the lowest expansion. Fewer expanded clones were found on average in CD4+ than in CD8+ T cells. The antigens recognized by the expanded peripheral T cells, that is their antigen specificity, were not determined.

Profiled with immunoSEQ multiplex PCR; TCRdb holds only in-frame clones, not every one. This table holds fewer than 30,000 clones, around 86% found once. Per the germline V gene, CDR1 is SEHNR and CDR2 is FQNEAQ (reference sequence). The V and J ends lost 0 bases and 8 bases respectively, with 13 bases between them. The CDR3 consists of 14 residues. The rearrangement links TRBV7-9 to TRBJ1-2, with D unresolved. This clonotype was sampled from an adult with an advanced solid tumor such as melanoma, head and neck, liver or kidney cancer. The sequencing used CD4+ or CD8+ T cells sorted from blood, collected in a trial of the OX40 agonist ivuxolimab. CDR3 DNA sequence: TGTGCCAGCAGCTTAGCTCCCCTACGTAGCGGCTACACCTTC. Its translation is CASSLAPLRSGYTF. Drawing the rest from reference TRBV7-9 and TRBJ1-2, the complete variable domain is DTGVSQNPRHKITKRGQNVTFRCDPISEHNRLYWYRQTLGQGPEFLTYFQNEAQLEKSRLLSDRFSAERPKGSFSTLEIQRTEQGDSAMYLCASSLAPLRSGYTFGSGTRLTVV.